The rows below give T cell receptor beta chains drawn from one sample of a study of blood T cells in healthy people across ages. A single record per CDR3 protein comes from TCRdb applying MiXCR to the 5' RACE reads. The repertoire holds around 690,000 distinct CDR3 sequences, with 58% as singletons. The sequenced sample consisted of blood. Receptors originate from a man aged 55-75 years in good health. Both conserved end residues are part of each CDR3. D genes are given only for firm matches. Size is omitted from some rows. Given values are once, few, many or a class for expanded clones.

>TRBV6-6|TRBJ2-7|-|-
TGTGCCAGCGATTTACAGGGAACCTACGAGCAGTACTTC
CASDLQGTYEQYF
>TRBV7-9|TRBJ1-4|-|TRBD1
TGTGCCAGCAGGGACCCGACAGGGATTAATGAAAAACTGTTTTTT
CASRDPTGINEKLFF
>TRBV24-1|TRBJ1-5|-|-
TGTGCCACCAGTGACTTACTTCGGGGTAGCAATCAGCCCCAGCATTTT
CATSDLLRGSNQPQHF
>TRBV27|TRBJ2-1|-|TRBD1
TGTGCCAGCAGTTTGAATTTTCTAGGGGGCTACTACAATGAGCAGTTCTTC
CASSLNFLGGYYNEQFF
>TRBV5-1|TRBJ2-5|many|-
TGTGCCAGCAGCTTAAGGGCCGGCCAAGAGACCCAGTACTTC
CASSLRAGQETQYF
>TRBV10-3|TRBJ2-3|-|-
TGTGCCATCAGCCCCCATGGGGGTAGCACAGATACGCAGTATTTT
CAISPHGGSTDTQYF
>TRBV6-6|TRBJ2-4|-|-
TGTGCCAGCAGTTACAGCCGTGACATTCAGTACTTC
CASSYSRDIQYF
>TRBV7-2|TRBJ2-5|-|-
TGTGCCAGCAGCTTAGATTTCCAAGAGACCCAGTACTTC
CASSLDFQETQYF
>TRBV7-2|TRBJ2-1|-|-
TGTGCCAGCAGCCGTCGCGGGGTGGGGGACAATGAGCAGTTCTTC
CASSRRGVGDNEQFF
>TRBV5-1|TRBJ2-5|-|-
TGCGCAAGCAGCTCACAAGAGACCCAGAACTTC
CASSSQETQNF
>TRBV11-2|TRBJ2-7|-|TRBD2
TGTGCCAGCAGCTTAGAGCTACTAGCGGGGGAAGGGGAGCAGTACTTC
CASSLELLAGEGEQYF
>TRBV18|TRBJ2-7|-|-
TGTGCCAGCTCACCAATGTCGCAGGGCGAGCAGTACTTC
CASSPMSQGEQYF
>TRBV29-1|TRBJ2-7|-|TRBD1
TGCAGCGCCGAGGGACAGGAAACCTACGAGCAGTACTTC
CSAEGQETYEQYF
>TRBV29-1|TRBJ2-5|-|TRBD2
TGCAGCGCTTGGGGACTAGCGGGGGCCGGGGAAGAGACCCAGTACTTC
CSAWGLAGAGEETQYF
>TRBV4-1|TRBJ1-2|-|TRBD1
TGCGCCAGCAGCCAAGAATCCAGGGGGCGTTATGGCTACACCTTC
CASSQESRGRYGYTF
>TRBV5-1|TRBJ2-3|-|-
TGCGCCAGCAGCTTGGGTACCATTGCTAGCACAGATACGCAGTATTTT
CASSLGTIASTDTQYF
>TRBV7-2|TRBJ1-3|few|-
TGTGCCAGCAGCTCTCCCCGGGACACTGGAAACACCATATATTTT
CASSSPRDTGNTIYF
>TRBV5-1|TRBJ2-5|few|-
TGCGCCAGCAGCTGGCAACAGGGCGGGGAGACCCAGTACTTC
CASSWQQGGETQYF
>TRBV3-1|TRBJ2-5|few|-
TGTGCCAGCAGCCGACTGGAGTCGGGGACCCAGTACTTC
CASSRLESGTQYF
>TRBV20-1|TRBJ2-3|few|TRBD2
TGCAGTGCTAGGCGGGGGGGGCGTACAGATACGCAGTATTTT
CSARRGGRTDTQYF
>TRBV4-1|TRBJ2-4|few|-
TGCGCCAGCAGCCAAAGCACGGGTGTGCGCGGACTAGCCAAAAACATTCAGTACTTC
CASSQSTGVRGLAKNIQYF
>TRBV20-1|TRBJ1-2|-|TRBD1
TGCAGTGCCACCATGACAGGGAGGGATGGCTACACCTTC
CSATMTGRDGYTF
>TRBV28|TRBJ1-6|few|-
TGTGCCAGCAGTTCCACAGGGTATAATTCACCCCTCCACTTT
CASSSTGYNSPLHF
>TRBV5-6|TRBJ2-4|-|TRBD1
TGTGCCAGCAGCTCCTACAGGGGAGAGGGAGCCAAAAACATTCAGTACTTC
CASSSYRGEGAKNIQYF
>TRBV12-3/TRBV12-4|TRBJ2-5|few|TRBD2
TGTGCCAGCAGTTTAGCGTCTAGCGGGGGGTACCGGGGGCAGTACTTC
CASSLASSGGYRGQYF
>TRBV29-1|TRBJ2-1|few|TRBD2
TGCAGCGTTGAAGATCGGGGGGTGTCCTACAATGAGCAGTTCTTC
CSVEDRGVSYNEQFF
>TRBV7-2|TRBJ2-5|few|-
TGTGCCAGCAGCTTAGTACTAGATCAAGAGACCCAGTACTTC
CASSLVLDQETQYF
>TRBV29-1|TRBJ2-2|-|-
TGCAGCGTCAGGGGGGATACCGGGGAGCTGTTTTTT
CSVRGDTGELFF
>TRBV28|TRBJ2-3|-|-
TGTGCCAGCAGTTTAGGCTTGGCGAGGGTTACGCAGTATTTT
CASSLGLARVTQYF
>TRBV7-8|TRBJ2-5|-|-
TGTGCCAGCAGCTTATTTCAAATAGGGGAGACCCAGTACTTC
CASSLFQIGETQYF
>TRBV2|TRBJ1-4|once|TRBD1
TGTGCCAGCAGTGAAGCGCGTAGGACAGGGACTAATGAAAAACTGTTTTTT
CASSEARRTGTNEKLFF
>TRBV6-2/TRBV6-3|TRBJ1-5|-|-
TGTGCCAGCAGCCACCCTGTACAGCCCCAGCATTTT
CASSHPVQPQHF
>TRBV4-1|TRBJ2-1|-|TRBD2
TGCGCCAGCAGCCTTGTGTCCGGGACTAGCGGTTACAATGAGCAGTTCTTC
CASSLVSGTSGYNEQFF
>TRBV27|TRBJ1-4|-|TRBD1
TGTGCCAGCAGTTCCCACACAGGGGCCCCTAATGAAAAACTGTTTTTT
CASSSHTGAPNEKLFF
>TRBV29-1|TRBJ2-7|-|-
TGCAGCGTTGGAAAGGGGGATCCCTACGAGCAGTACTTC
CSVGKGDPYEQYF
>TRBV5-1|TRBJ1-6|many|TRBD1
TGCGCCAGCAGCAAAAGGGGACAGGGGGATTCACCCCTCCACTTT
CASSKRGQGDSPLHF
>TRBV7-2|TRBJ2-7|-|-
TGTGCCAGCAGCTTAGCCCTTAGGGCTAGCCCATCCTACGAGCAGTACTTC
CASSLALRASPSYEQYF
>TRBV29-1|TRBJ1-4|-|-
TGCAGCGTGGAACAAGGTGAAAAACTGTTTTTT
CSVEQGEKLFF
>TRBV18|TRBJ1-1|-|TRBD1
TGTGCCAGCTCACCACCGACGACAGGGGGGAACACTGAAGCTTTCTTT
CASSPPTTGGNTEAFF
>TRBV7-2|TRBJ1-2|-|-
TGTGCCAGCAGCCCAAGAGGTGTGGCCACCTATGGCTACACCTTC
CASSPRGVATYGYTF
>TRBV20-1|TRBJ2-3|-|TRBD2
TGCAGTGCCTCGGGAGGACTAGCGGGGGGCTCAGATACGCAGTATTTT
CSASGGLAGGSDTQYF
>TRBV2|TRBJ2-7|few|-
TGTGCCAGCAGTGATGCGAGTACCCTAGGCTACGAGCAGTACTTC
CASSDASTLGYEQYF
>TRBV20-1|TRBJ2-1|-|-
TGCAGTGCTAGAGATTCAGGGGGACTCAATGAGCAGTTCTTC
CSARDSGGLNEQFF
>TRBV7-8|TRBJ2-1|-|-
TGTGCCAGCAGCTTTAGCTGGGGATTGCGCGATGAGCAGTTCTTC
CASSFSWGLRDEQFF
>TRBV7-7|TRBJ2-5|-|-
TGTGCCAGCAGCTCCAGGCCCCGGGAGACCCAGTACTTC
CASSSRPRETQYF
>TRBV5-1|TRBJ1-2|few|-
TGCGCCAGCAGCGTGGACGGGGACTATGGCTACACCTTC
CASSVDGDYGYTF
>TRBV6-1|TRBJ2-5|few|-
TGTGCCGCTTTTCCTCTAGGTCGACAAGAGACCCAGTACTTC
CAAFPLGRQETQYF
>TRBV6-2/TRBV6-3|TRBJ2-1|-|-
TGTGCCAGCAACTTAAGGCAGTACAATGAGCAGTTCTTC
CASNLRQYNEQFF